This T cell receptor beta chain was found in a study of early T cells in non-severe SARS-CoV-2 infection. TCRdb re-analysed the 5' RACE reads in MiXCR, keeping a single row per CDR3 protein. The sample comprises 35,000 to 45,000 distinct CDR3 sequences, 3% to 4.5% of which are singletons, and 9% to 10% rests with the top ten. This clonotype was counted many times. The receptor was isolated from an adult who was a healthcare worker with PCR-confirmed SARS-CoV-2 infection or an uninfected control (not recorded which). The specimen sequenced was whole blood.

In nucleotides, the CDR3 is TGTGCCAGCAGTTTATACAGGTTCGGTGAAGCTTTCTTT. Its translation is CASSLYRFGEAFF. The rearrangement joins TRBV28 to TRBJ1-1, with D perhaps TRBD1 (5 bases). CDR3 size: 13 residues. CDR1 and CDR2 from the germline V gene are MDHEN and SYDVKM. Deletions cut 1 base from V and 7 bases from J, with 10 bases between.